Below are 21 T cell receptor beta chains sequenced from a single sample in a study of blood T cell repertoires in COVID-19. Produced via immunoSEQ multiplex PCR; TCRdb's table is partial and in-frame only. The sample consists of around 100,000 clones, over 80% of them appearing once. The sequencing input was peripheral blood. The source of these receptors is a woman in her forties or fifties with acute or convalescent COVID-19.

The J gene is TRBJ1-2, the V gene TRBV3-1 (or the pseudogene TRBV3-2); 10 bases are shared with TRBD1. With 4 bases clipped from V and 3 bases from J, the junction kept 5 bases outside the gene matches. The CDR3 length is 15 residues. Germline lookup yields CDR1 LGHDT and CDR2 YNNKEL (reference sequence). The CDR3 reads CASSPLGTGDYGYTF. The CDR3 DNA reads TGTGCCAGCAGCCCGTTGGGGACAGGGGACTATGGCTACACCTTC.

This chain joins TRBV27 and TRBJ2-1; 7 bases fit TRBD2. CDR3 length: 16 amino acids. Per germline, CDR1 MNHEY and CDR2 SMNVEV (reference sequence). V was clipped by 3 bases and J by 7 bases; unmatched bases: 12. This CDR3 reads CASSFQRLGRGNEQFF. The CDR3 nucleotides read TGTGCCAGCAGTTTCCAACGTCTGGGGCGGGGGAATGAGCAGTTCTTC.

The chain couples TRBV15 to TRBJ2-7; 8 positions agree with TRBD2. With 4 bases clipped from V and 0 bases from J, the junction kept 11 bases outside the gene matches. This CDR3 is 17 amino acids long. Per the germline V gene, CDR1 is LNHNV and CDR2 is YYDKDF (reference sequence). The CDR3 coding sequence is TGTGCCACCAGCACTACCCGGGAGGGGACTCCCTCCTACGAGCAGTACTTC. Amino acid sequence: CATSTTREGTPSYEQYF.

V gene TRBV12-3 or TRBV12-4 combines with J gene TRBJ1-6, with D perhaps matching TRBD1 (5 bases). The CDR3 spans 12 residues. Trimming took off 11 bases at V and 6 bases at J, with 11 bases between the two ends. In DNA, the CDR3 is TGTGCCGTTCGGAGGGGTAATTCACCCCTCCACTTT. It translates to CAVRRGNSPLHF.

The rearrangement uses TRBV10-2 and TRBJ1-6, with 9 positions matching TRBD1. Germline V gene lookup returns CDR1 WSHSY and CDR2 SAAADI. After removal of 5 bases from V and 7 bases from J, the junction contained 6 bases not matched to a gene. This CDR3 has 15 amino acids. Here the CDR3 DNA reads TGCGCCAGCAGTATTGAGACAGGGGGGAATTCACCCCTCCACTTT. Its protein is CASSIETGGNSPLHF.

The CDR3 protein is CASSRLSWDPNYGYTF. CDR3 sequence (DNA): TGTGCCAGCTCACGACTAAGTTGGGATCCTAACTATGGCTACACCTTC. The chain joins TRBV18 to TRBJ1-2, with D hard to call. Per germline, CDR1 KGHSH and CDR2 LQKENI. V lost 4 bases and J lost 0, with 15 bases in between. The CDR3 extends over 16 amino acids.

The CDR3 protein is CASSLRHGLFF. The CDR3 DNA reads TGTGCCAGCAGCCTACGACACGGACTGTTTTTT. The chain is built from TRBV6-2 or TRBV6-3 and TRBJ2-2; D unresolved. The germline CDR1 and CDR2 sequences are MNHEY and SVGEGT. Trimming took 6 bases from V and 14 from J, leaving 13 bases between them. The CDR3 has 11 amino acids.

This chain joins TRBV20-1 and TRBJ2-3, with 9 bases fitting TRBD2. Germline V gene lookup returns CDR1 DFQATT and CDR2 SNEGSKA (reference sequence). With 3 bases clipped from V and 0 bases from J, the junction kept 4 bases outside the gene matches. The CDR3 has 15 residues. The CDR3, as DNA: TGCAGTGCTAGTCGCGGGGGGGCCAGCACAGATACGCAGTATTTT. As protein: CSASRGGASTDTQYF.

The chain combines TRBV28 with TRBJ2-3, with 10 bases matching TRBD1. The CDR3 is 16 residues long. Germline V gene sequence: CDR1 MDHEN, CDR2 SYDVKM. The ends lost 2 bases at V and 3 bases at J; junction bases unmatched: 5. The CDR3 DNA follows: TGTGCCAGCAGTTTAAGTGGACAGGGGGGTACAGATACGCAGTATTTT. Amino acids: CASSLSGQGGTDTQYF.

The chain employs TRBV28 and TRBJ2-7, with D possibly being TRBD1 (6 bases). Looked up from germline, CDR1 is MDHEN and CDR2 is SYDVKM. V shed 8 bases and J shed 3 bases, with 20 bases lying between them. The CDR3 sequence is 15 residues long. The CDR3 sequence: CASYSPDRPSYEQYF. In DNA, the CDR3 is TGTGCCAGCTATTCTCCCGACAGGCCGAGCTACGAGCAGTACTTC.

This chain uses TRBV6-4 with TRBJ2-1; 10 bases align to TRBD2. The CDR3 has 17 amino acids. The V segment lost 4 bases and the J segment 0 bases; nucleotides outside the gene matches: 6. The V gene's germline CDR1 is MRHNA and CDR2 SNTAGT. In nucleotides, the CDR3 is TGTGCCAGCAGTGCAGCGGGGGGGCCCACCTCCTACAATGAGCAGTTCTTC. Protein product: CASSAAGGPTSYNEQFF.

The chain joins TRBV5-6 to TRBJ2-7; a possible D gene is TRBD2 (6 bases). From germline, CDR1 is SGHDT and CDR2 YYEEEE. CDR3 length equals 15 residues. The V end was cut by 4 bases, the J end by 3 bases, with 17 bases between. The CDR3 here is CASSVPGLDLYEQYF. The CDR3 region has the DNA TGTGCCAGCAGCGTACCGGGACTGGACCTCTACGAGCAGTACTTC.

The chain links TRBV6-5 to TRBJ2-2, with 8 bases matching TRBD2. The length of the CDR3 is 16 residues. Looked up from germline, CDR1 is MNHEY and CDR2 is SVGAGI. V was clipped by 0 bases and J by 8 bases; unmatched bases: 8. The CDR3 sequence: CASSYSIAGGGGELFF. CDR3 nucleotide sequence: TGTGCCAGCAGTTACTCGATTGCGGGGGGAGGTGGGGAGCTGTTTTTT.

The chain employs TRBV27 and TRBJ2-1, with D possibly TRBD1 on 6 matching bases. The CDR3 contains 13 residues. Trimming shortened V by 2 bases and J by 6 bases, and 8 bases separated the two germline ends. Germline V CDR1 and CDR2: MNHEY, SMNVEV (reference sequence). The CDR3 region is CASSLRQVNEQFF. CDR3 sequence (DNA): TGTGCCAGCAGTTTACGACAGGTCAATGAGCAGTTCTTC.

V usage is TRBV3-1 (or the pseudogene TRBV3-2) and J usage is TRBJ1-1, with TRBD1 matching 9 bases. V lost 4 bases to trimming and J lost 11 bases; unmatched junction nucleotides: 5. Germline CDR1 and CDR2: LGHDT and YNNKEL (reference sequence). This CDR3 is built from 12 residues. CDR3 nucleotides: TGTGCCAGCAGCCTAACCGGGACAGGGGCTTTCTTT. Its protein product is CASSLTGTGAFF.

This clone was counted between two and nine times. The chain uses TRBV18 and TRBJ1-2; 7 bases match TRBD1. Germline-derived CDR1 and CDR2 are KGHSH and LQKENI. V was clipped by 6 bases and J by 4 bases; unmatched bases: 5. The CDR3 extends over 13 amino acids. CDR3 residues: CASSQTGSYGYTF. In DNA, the CDR3 is TGTGCCAGCTCTCAGACAGGGAGCTATGGCTACACCTTC.

This clone showed up just once. The chain combines TRBV10-3 with TRBJ1-4; possibly TRBD1 for D (6 bases). This CDR3 has 15 amino acids. The ends were cut back, 1 base at V and 3 bases at J, with 9 bases in the middle. Germline values: CDR1 ENHRY, CDR2 SYGVKD. The DNA for the CDR3 is TGTGCCATCAGTGAGTGGGGGGGCCCTAATGAAAAACTGTTTTTT. Translating it yields CAISEWGGPNEKLFF.

The chain combines TRBV28 with TRBJ1-5, with D unresolved. Trimming stripped 0 bases from V and 0 bases from J, with 9 bases between. The CDR3 contains 16 residues. Germline lookup yields CDR1 MDHEN and CDR2 SYDVKM. CDR3 in amino acids: CASSLWVEVSNQPQHF. As DNA, the CDR3 is TGTGCCAGCAGTTTATGGGTAGAAGTTAGCAATCAGCCCCAGCATTTT.

This chain links TRBV6-5 with TRBJ1-2, with D unresolved. Germline loops: CDR1 MNHEY, CDR2 SVGAGI. V lost 5 bases and J 4 bases, leaving 11 bases between the germline ends. This CDR3 is 13 amino acids long. CDR3 bases: TGTGCCAGCAGTACCGAGCGGTTCTATGGCTACACCTTC. Amino acids: CASSTERFYGYTF.

The rearrangement links TRBV3-1 (or the pseudogene TRBV3-2) to TRBJ1-2; 7 bases match TRBD1. The CDR3 loop spans 14 amino acids. CDR1 is LGHDT, CDR2 YNNKEL, per germline (reference sequence). J gave up 7 bases and V 4 bases, and 9 bases lay outside the gene matches. CDR3 bases: TGTGCCAGCAGCCCTCCGACAGGGTTGAGTGGCTACACCTTC. Protein: CASSPPTGLSGYTF.

This chain connects TRBV19 to TRBJ1-2; no clear D gene. The V and J ends lost 7 bases and 7 bases respectively, with 10 bases between them. Germline V CDR1 and CDR2: LNHDA, SQIVND (reference sequence). The CDR3 length is 11 residues. CDR3 residues: CASIGSFGYTF. CDR3 bases: TGTGCCAGTATTGGCAGTTTTGGCTACACCTTC.